This TCR beta chain was profiled in a study of T cells after yellow fever vaccination. As for the study in general: The SMART-Seq v4 Ultra Low Input method served to prepare the low-cell-number fractions.

The authors made TCR cDNA by 5'RACE template switching, adding a universal primer site and UMIs. A single record per CDR3 protein comes from TCRdb applying MiXCR to the 5' RACE reads. The table has 200,000 to 250,000 distinct CDR3 sequences, 3.2% seen once. The table lists this clonotype with a few counts. The antigen remains undetermined. Study-level points and caveats: Few clonotypes appeared in both CD4 and CD8 compartments.

This material consisted of CD4+ T cells sorted from PBMCs, taken 10 days after the yellow fever booster vaccination. The TCR was taken from a man younger than 35 who received the YFV17D yellow fever vaccine.

The CDR3 reads CASSLLGQSYEQYF. The CDR3 DNA is TGCGCCAGCAGCCTCTTGGGACAGTCCTACGAGCAGTACTTC. The V gene is TRBV5-1, the J gene TRBJ2-7; 7 bases line up with TRBD1. There are 14 residues in the CDR3. J lost 1 base, V lost 4 bases, and 5 bases had no gene match. CDR1 is SGHRS, CDR2 YFSETQ, per germline.